One T cell receptor beta chain is described in this entry. Thyroid surgery was performed in patients who had received no treatment beforehand. The data were obtained in a study of metastatic and nonmetastatic thyroid tumors. TCRdb re-called the PCR reads with MiXCR. The sample carries around 15,000 clones, 22% recorded once. This clonotype was sampled from a female donor with papillary thyroid cancer or a benign thyroid nodule (not recorded which). Some clones in this sample may be carry-over from other donors' samples. Sequenced: adjacent normal tissue.

CDR3 region: CASSLGTLAGGRRSKETQYF. The CDR3 DNA reads as TGTGCCAGCAGTTTGGGAACCCTGGCGGGAGGCCGACGAAGTAAAGAGACCCAGTACTTC. The chain has TRBV27 and TRBJ2-5; TRBD2 matches 8 bases. J gave up 3 bases and V 3 bases, and 21 bases lay outside the gene matches. The length of the CDR3 is 20 residues. CDR1 and CDR2 from the germline V gene are MNHEY and SMNVEV (reference sequence).